The 24 T cell receptor beta chains below were found in one sample sequenced in a study of human T cells and chemical hapten exposure. TCRdb itself ran the RACE reads through MiXCR, one entry per CDR3 protein. The sample carries under 95,000 distinct CDR3 sequences, around 7.9% recorded once. The time point is: pre-sensitization, week 0. Indicated treatment: therapeutic diphenylcyclopropenone sensitization with weekly scalp DPC. Sequenced material: whole blood, taken in connection with sensitization to the hapten diphenylcyclopropenone (DPC). The source is a man aged 35 to 55 with alopecia areata. Some clones in this sample may be carry-over from other donors' samples.

The chain has TRBV7-2 and TRBJ2-4; TRBD2 is a possible D gene (6 bases). The ends were cut back, 5 bases at V and 4 bases at J, with 12 bases in the middle. CDR3 length: 14 residues. Germline V gene sequence: CDR1 SGHTA, CDR2 FQGNSA. The CDR3 reads CASSHNSGKNIQYF. The CDR3 nucleotides read TGTGCCAGCAGCCACAATAGCGGAAAAAACATTCAGTACTTC.

The sample holds many counts of this clonotype. The chain carries TRBV14 and TRBJ1-2; D not resolved. This CDR3 has 13 residues. Germline CDR1 SGHDN, CDR2 FVKESK. V was clipped by 8 bases and J by 3 bases, with 13 bases between them. This CDR3 reads CASGWSWDYGYTF. CDR3 sequence (DNA): TGTGCCAGCGGCTGGTCCTGGGACTATGGCTACACCTTC.

This clonotype was recorded a few times. This sequence joins TRBV7-3 and TRBJ2-3; D is undetermined. CDR1 and CDR2 (germline): SGHTA, FQGTGA. This CDR3 region has 15 residues. Trimming stripped 2 bases from V and 0 bases from J, with 9 bases between. The CDR3 here is CASSLPGPSTDTQYF. In nucleotides, the CDR3 is TGTGCCAGCAGCTTACCGGGTCCTAGCACAGATACGCAGTATTTT.

The chain recombines TRBV29-1 with TRBJ2-1, with TRBD2 matching 7 bases. The junction had 4 bases not matched to a gene; V was cut back by 5 bases and J by 3 bases. Per the germline V gene, CDR1 is SQVTM and CDR2 is ANQGSEA. The CDR3 sequence is 13 residues long. CDR3 sequence (DNA): TGCAGCGTTCCGGCGGGAGACTACAATGAGCAGTTCTTC. Its translation is CSVPAGDYNEQFF.

By proportion, this clonotype is medium-sized (0.01 to 0.1%). The V and J genes are TRBV2 and TRBJ1-5; a weak D match, TRBD1 (5 bases). Germline V gene data show CDR1 as SNHLY and CDR2 as FYNNEI. V lost 2 bases to trimming and J lost 2 bases, with 10 bases between them. The CDR3 length is 15 residues. CDR3 bases: TGTGCCAGCAGTGAATGGGGGAACGGCAATCAGCCCCAGCATTTT. This gives the protein CASSEWGNGNQPQHF.

The chain combines TRBV29-1 with TRBJ2-1; D unresolved. Germline-derived CDR1 and CDR2 are SQVTM and ANQGSEA. V was cut by 2 bases and J by 0 bases, with 8 bases left in between. This CDR3 is built from 14 residues. This chain's CDR3 is CSVERLVSYNEQFF. The CDR3 DNA reads TGCAGCGTTGAAAGGCTAGTCTCCTACAATGAGCAGTTCTTC.

This chain links TRBV19 with TRBJ2-7; 13 positions agree with TRBD2. Germline-derived CDR1 and CDR2 are LNHDA and SQIVND (reference sequence). This CDR3 has 18 amino acids. V lost 3 bases, J lost 6 bases, and 14 bases stayed unmatched. CDR3 in amino acids: CASSILRKLAGGSCEQYV. CDR3 in DNA: TGTGCCAGTAGTATTCTCCGGAAACTAGCGGGAGGGTCTTGCGAGCAGTACGTC.

Only a few counts were recorded for this clonotype. The gene calls are TRBV3-1 and TRBJ1-1, with a tentative D call TRBD1 (6 bases). This CDR3 has 13 amino acids. Trimming pared 3 bases from V and 6 bases from J, leaving 11 bases between. Germline V CDR1 and CDR2: LGHDT, YNNKEL (reference sequence). The CDR3 region has the DNA TGTGCCAGCAGCCACGGACAGTCCCCTGAAGCTTTCTTT. It codes for CASSHGQSPEAFF.

This clonotype was found a few times. This chain connects TRBV16 to TRBJ1-2, with 7 bases lining up with TRBD1. CDR1 and CDR2 from the germline V gene are KGHSY and FQNENV. CDR3 length: 15 residues. V dropped 0 bases and J dropped 2; count of bases not matched to a gene: 3. Here the CDR3 reads CASSQSTGRNYGYTF. The CDR3 DNA reads as TGTGCCAGCAGCCAATCGACAGGGCGGAACTATGGCTACACCTTC.

This clonotype was detected only a few times. This chain joins TRBV4-1 and TRBJ2-3; D perhaps matches TRBD2 (5 bases). Germline V lookup: CDR1 MGHRA, CDR2 YSYEKL. The CDR3 sequence is 16 residues long. V was trimmed by 0 bases and J by 6 bases, leaving 16 bases between them. The CDR3 spells CASSQDVPPSGDTQYF. Here the CDR3 DNA reads TGCGCCAGCAGCCAAGATGTACCTCCTTCGGGGGATACGCAGTATTTT.

This clonotype was picked up many times. The chain combines TRBV12-3 or TRBV12-4 with TRBJ2-3; D not resolved. Trimming removed 7 bases at V and 2 bases at J, with 13 bases between. The CDR3 has 14 amino acids. Written as DNA, the CDR3 is TGTGCCAGCAAGATCCGGGCTTACACAGATACGCAGTATTTT. Protein: CASKIRAYTDTQYF.

This clonotype was found a few times. The rearrangement links TRBV14 to TRBJ1-1, with 11 bases aligning to TRBD1. CDR3 length: 15 amino acids. Germline trimming cut 2 bases from V and 6 bases from J; bases unmatched to any gene: 5. Germline values: CDR1 SGHDN, CDR2 FVKESK. CDR3 coding DNA: TGTGCCAGCAGCCAAAGGACAGGGGGCTTATCTGAAGCTTTCTTT. This encodes CASSQRTGGLSEAFF.

The sample holds a few counts of this clonotype. The CDR3 bases are TGTGCCAGTACCGGGACAGGGGGCTGGTACACTGAAGCTTTCTTT. Its translation is CASTGTGGWYTEAFF. J is TRBJ1-1 and V is TRBV6-2 or TRBV6-3, with 12 positions matching TRBD1. With V trimmed by 9 bases and J by 3 bases, 8 bases remained unmatched. This CDR3 comprises 15 residues. The germline V gene has CDR1 MNHEY and CDR2 SVGEGT.

This clonotype was counted ten times or more. The gene calls are TRBV2 and TRBJ1-1; tentatively, D is TRBD1 (5 bases). The CDR3 has 13 residues. With 7 bases removed from V and 0 bases from J, the gap between germline ends came to 9 bases. Germline assignment: CDR1 SNHLY and CDR2 FYNNEI. CDR3: CASTTDMNTEAFF. CDR3 DNA sequence: TGTGCCAGCACGACAGACATGAACACTGAAGCTTTCTTT.

This clonotype was found many times. The genes are TRBV5-5 and TRBJ1-5; no firm D call. Germline CDR1 SGHKS, CDR2 YYEKEE (reference sequence). The V end was cut by 1 base, the J end by 1 base, with 9 bases between. CDR3 length: 15 amino acids. The CDR3 spells CASSLMAGSNQPQHF. The CDR3 DNA reads as TGTGCCAGCAGCTTGATGGCGGGGAGCAATCAGCCCCAGCATTTT.

This clonotype was picked up a small number of times. This sequence joins TRBV5-4 and TRBJ2-3; D not certain. The CDR3 covers 15 residues. V shed 0 bases and J shed 4 bases, with 12 bases lying between them. In germline, CDR1 is SGHNT, CDR2 YYREEE (reference sequence). As DNA, the CDR3 is TGTGCCAGCAGCTTGGAAAGTAGTCGGGCAGATACGCAGTATTTT. This encodes CASSLESSRADTQYF.

This clonotype was seen repeatedly, ten times or more. The chain recombines TRBV2 with TRBJ1-6; 8 bases are a match to TRBD1. Per the germline V gene, CDR1 is SNHLY and CDR2 is FYNNEI. There are 14 residues in the CDR3. Trimming cost V 4 bases and J 10 bases; bases outside gene matches: 6. The CDR3 DNA follows: TGTGCCAGCAGTGGTGGACAGGGCGGATCACCCCTCCACTTT. Residues: CASSGGQGGSPLHF.

The table lists this clonotype with many counts. DNA of the CDR3: TGCAGCGTTGAGGCGGAGGCGAGGATGAACACTGAAGCTTTCTTT. Its protein is CSVEAEARMNTEAFF. This chain links TRBV29-1 with TRBJ1-1; D is undetermined. The germline V gene has CDR1 SQVTM and CDR2 ANQGSEA. V was shortened by 3 bases and J by 0 bases, with 14 bases between the two germline ends. This CDR3 comprises 15 residues.

This clonotype was seen a few times. The chain recombines TRBV6-2 or TRBV6-3 with TRBJ2-2, with D possibly matching TRBD2 (5 bases). V gave up 6 bases and J gave up 4 bases, with 12 bases separating them. CDR3 length equals 14 residues. Germline CDR1 and CDR2: MNHEY and SVGEGT. The CDR3 DNA reads TGTGCCAGCAGACTAGGAGGTACCACCGGGGAGCTGTTTTTT. Amino acids: CASRLGGTTGELFF.

On this clonotype itself: Possible read error: a much larger clone is one base away. This chain links TRBV7-9 with TRBJ2-3; 15 bases align to TRBD2. The CDR3 sequence is 19 residues long. Germline V gene sequence: CDR1 SEHNR, CDR2 FQNEAQ (reference sequence). The ends lost 0 bases at V and 5 bases at J; junction bases unmatched: 9. The CDR3 region is CASSLAEGTSGRNKDTQYF. The DNA of the CDR3 is TGTGCCAGCAGCTTAGCCGAAGGGACTAGCGGGAGGAACAAAGATACGCAGTATTTT. The full variable domain, rest sourced from reference TRBV7-9 and TRBJ2-3, is DTGVSQNPRHKITKRGQNVTFRCDPISEHNRLYWYRQTLGQGPEFLTYFQNEAQLEKSRLLSDRFSAERPKGSFSTLEIQRTEQGDSAMYLCASSLAEGTSGRNKDTQYFGPGTRLTVL.

This clonotype was detected only a few times. The V gene is TRBV4-3, the J gene TRBJ2-5; 7 bases line up with TRBD2. Germline loops: CDR1 LGHNA, CDR2 YSLEER. V shed 1 base, J shed 9 bases, and the junction held 11 bases outside the gene matches. The CDR3 runs to 15 residues. CDR3 nucleotides: TGCGCCAGCAGCCAAGTTGCGAGCGGGGCGCCGGCCCAGTACTTC. Protein sequence: CASSQVASGAPAQYF.

The genes are TRBV20-1 and TRBJ2-3; TRBD2 matches 8 bases. After removal of 3 bases from V and 4 bases from J, the junction contained 6 bases not matched to a gene. This CDR3 is built from 14 residues. In germline, CDR1 is DFQATT, CDR2 SNEGSKA (reference sequence). Written as DNA, the CDR3 is TGCAGTGCTAGGGCGGGAGGAGGGGCAGATACGCAGTATTTT. It encodes CSARAGGGADTQYF.

This clonotype was counted only a few times. This chain links TRBV6-2 or TRBV6-3 with TRBJ1-2; D unresolved. V was trimmed by 7 bases and J by 8 bases, leaving 17 bases between them. This CDR3 has 13 amino acids. Germline-derived CDR1 and CDR2 are MNHEY and SVGEGT. The CDR3 loop reads CASTNSLFRGYTF. The DNA of the CDR3 is TGTGCCAGCACGAACAGCCTTTTTCGGGGCTACACCTTC.

CDR3 protein: CATHGTSGNTSSYEQYF. The CDR3 bases are TGTGCCACCCACGGGACTAGCGGGAACACCTCATCCTACGAGCAGTACTTC. The gene calls are TRBV28 and TRBJ2-7; 13 nucleotides match TRBD2. V shed 10 bases, J shed 1 base, and the junction held 13 bases outside the gene matches. CDR1 is MDHEN and CDR2 is SYDVKM in the germline V gene. This CDR3 spans 17 amino acids.